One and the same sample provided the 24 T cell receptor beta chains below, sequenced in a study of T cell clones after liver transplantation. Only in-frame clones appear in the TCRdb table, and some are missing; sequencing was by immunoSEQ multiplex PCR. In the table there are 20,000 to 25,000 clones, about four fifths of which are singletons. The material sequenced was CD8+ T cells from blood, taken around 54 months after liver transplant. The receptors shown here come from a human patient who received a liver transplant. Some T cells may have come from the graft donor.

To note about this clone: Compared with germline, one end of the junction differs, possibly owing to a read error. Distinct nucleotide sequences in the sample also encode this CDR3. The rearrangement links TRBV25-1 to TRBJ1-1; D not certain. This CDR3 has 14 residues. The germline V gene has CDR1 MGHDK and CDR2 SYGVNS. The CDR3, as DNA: TGTGCCAGCAGTGAATTAGGCAGAGACACTGAGGCTTTCTTT. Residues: CASSELGRDTEAFF.

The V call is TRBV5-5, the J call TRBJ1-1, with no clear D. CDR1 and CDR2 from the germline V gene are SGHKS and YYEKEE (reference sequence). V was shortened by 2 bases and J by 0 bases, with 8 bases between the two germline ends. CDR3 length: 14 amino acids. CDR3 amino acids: CASSLGLLNTEAFF. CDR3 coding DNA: TGTGCCAGCAGCTTAGGTCTCCTGAACACTGAAGCTTTCTTT.

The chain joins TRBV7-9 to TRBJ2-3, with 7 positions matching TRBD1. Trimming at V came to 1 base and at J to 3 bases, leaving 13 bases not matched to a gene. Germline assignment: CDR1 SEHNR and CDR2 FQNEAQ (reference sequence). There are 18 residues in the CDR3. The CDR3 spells CASSLGPWETGITDTQYF. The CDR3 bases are TGTGCCAGCAGCTTAGGTCCTTGGGAGACAGGGATTACAGATACGCAGTATTTT. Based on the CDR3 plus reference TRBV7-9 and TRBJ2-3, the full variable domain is DTGVSQNPRHKITKRGQNVTFRCDPISEHNRLYWYRQTLGQGPEFLTYFQNEAQLEKSRLLSDRFSAERPKGSFSTLEIQRTEQGDSAMYLCASSLGPWETGITDTQYFGPGTRLTVL.

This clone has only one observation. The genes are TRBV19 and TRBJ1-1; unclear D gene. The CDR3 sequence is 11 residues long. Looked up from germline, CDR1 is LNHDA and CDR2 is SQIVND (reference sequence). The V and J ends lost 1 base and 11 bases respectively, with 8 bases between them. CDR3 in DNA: TGTGCCAGTAGTATAGGGTACGGGGCTTTCTTT. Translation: CASSIGYGAFF.

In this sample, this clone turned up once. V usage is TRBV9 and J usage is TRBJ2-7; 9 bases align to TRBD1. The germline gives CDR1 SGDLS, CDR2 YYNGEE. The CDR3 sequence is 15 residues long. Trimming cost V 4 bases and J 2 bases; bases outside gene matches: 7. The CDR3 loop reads CASSLTGGGTYEQYF. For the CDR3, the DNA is TGTGCCAGCAGCTTGACAGGGGGAGGCACCTACGAGCAGTACTTC.

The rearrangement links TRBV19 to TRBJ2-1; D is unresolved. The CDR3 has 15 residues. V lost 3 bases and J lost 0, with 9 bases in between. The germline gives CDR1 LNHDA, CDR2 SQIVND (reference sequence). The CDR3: CASSIGPSSYNEQFF. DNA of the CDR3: TGTGCCAGTAGTATTGGGCCCTCCTCCTACAATGAGCAGTTCTTC. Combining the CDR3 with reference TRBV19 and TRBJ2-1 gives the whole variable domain DGGITQSPKYLFRKEGQNVTLSCEQNLNHDAMYWYRQDPGQGLRLIYYSQIVNDFQKGDIAEGYSVSREKKESFPLTVTSAQKNPTAFYLCASSIGPSSYNEQFFGPGTRLTVL.

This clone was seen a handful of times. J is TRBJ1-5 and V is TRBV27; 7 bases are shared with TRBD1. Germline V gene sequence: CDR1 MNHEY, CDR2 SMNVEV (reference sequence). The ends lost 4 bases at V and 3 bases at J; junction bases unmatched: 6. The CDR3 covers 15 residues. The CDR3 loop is CASSWTGGNNQPQHF. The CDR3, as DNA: TGTGCCAGCAGTTGGACAGGTGGGAACAATCAGCCCCAGCATTTT.

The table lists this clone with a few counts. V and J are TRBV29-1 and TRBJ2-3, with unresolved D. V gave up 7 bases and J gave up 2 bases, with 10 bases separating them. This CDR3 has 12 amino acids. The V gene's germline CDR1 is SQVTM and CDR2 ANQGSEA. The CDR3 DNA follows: TGCAGCGAGTCAAGGTTCACAGATACGCAGTATTTT. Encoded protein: CSESRFTDTQYF.

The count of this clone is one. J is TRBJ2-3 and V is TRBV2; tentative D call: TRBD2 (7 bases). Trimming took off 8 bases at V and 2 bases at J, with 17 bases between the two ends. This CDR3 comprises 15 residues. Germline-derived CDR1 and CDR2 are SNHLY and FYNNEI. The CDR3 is CASYGEGVVTDTQYF. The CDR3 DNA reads TGTGCCAGCTACGGGGAGGGGGTTGTCACAGATACGCAGTATTTT.

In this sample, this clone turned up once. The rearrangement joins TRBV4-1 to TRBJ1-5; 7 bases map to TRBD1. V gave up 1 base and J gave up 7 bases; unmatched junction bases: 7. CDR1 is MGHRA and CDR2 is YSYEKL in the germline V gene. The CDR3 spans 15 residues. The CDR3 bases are TGCGCCAGCAGCCAAGGAGAGGGGGCAGGGCAGCCCCAGCATTTT. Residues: CASSQGEGAGQPQHF.

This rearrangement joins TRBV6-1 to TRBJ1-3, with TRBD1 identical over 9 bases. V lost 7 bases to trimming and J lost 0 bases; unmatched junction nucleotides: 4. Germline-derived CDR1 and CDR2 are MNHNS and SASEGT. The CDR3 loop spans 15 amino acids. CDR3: CASKPTGGSGNTIYF. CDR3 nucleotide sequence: TGTGCCAGCAAACCGACAGGGGGCTCTGGAAACACCATATATTTT.

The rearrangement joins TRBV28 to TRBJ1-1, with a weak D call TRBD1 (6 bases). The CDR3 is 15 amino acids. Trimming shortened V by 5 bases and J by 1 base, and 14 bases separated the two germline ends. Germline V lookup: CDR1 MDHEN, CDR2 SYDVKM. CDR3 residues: CASSLDGGGNTEAFF. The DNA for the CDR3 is TGTGCCAGCAGTCTGGATGGAGGGGGGAACACTGAAGCTTTCTTT.

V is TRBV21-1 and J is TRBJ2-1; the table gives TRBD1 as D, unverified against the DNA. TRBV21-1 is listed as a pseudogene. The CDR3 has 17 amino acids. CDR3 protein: CASSTMGGQGAYNEQFF. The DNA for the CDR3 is TGTGCCAGCAGCACAATGGGTGGACAGGGGGCCTACAATGAGCAGTTCTTC.

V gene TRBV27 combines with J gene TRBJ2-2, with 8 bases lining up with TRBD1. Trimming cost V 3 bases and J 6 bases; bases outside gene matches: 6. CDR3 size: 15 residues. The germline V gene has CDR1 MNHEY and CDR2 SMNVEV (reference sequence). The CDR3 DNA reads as TGTGCCAGCAGTTTTCTCAGGGGGCGGTCCGGGGAGCTGTTTTTT. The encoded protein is CASSFLRGRSGELFF.

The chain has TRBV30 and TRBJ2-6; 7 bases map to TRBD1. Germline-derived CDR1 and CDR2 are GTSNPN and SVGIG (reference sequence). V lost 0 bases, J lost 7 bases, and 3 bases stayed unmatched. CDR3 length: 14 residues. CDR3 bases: TGTGCCTGGAGTGTCGGGACAGCCGCCAACGTCCTGACTTTC. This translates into CAWSVGTAANVLTF.

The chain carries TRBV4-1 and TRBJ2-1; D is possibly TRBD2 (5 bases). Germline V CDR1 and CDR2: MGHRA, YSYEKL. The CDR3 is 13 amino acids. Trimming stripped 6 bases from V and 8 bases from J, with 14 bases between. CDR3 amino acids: CASRLDGGHEQFF. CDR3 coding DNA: TGCGCCAGCAGACTTGACGGAGGCCATGAGCAGTTCTTC.

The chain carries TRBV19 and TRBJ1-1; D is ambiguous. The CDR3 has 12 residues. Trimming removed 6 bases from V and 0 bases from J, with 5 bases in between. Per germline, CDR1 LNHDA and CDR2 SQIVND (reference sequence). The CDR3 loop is CASRLMNTEAFF. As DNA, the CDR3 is TGTGCCAGTAGACTGATGAACACTGAAGCTTTCTTT.

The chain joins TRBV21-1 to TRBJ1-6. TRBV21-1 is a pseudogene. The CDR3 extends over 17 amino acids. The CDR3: CASSRWLHIHHNSPLHF. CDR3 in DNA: TGTGCCAGCAGTCGGTGGCTACACATACATCATAATTCACCCCTCCACTTT.

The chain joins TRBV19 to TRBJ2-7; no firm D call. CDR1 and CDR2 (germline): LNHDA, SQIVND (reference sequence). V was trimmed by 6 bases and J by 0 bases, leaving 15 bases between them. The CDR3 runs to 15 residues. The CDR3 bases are TGTGCCAGTAGCCCCGCGGCAGGAAGCTCCTACGAGCAGTACTTC. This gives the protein CASSPAAGSSYEQYF.

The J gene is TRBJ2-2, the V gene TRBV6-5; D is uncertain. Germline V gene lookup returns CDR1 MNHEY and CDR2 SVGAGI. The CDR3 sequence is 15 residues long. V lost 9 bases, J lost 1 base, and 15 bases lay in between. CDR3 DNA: TGTGCCAGTCGAGGTGGATTCCTGAACACCGGGGAGCTGTTTTTT. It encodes CASRGGFLNTGELFF.

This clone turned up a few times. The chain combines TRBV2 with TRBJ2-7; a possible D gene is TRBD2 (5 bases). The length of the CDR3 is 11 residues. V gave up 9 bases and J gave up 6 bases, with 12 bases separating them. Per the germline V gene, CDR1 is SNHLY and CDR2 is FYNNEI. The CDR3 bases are TGTGCCAGTAGAGGGTTGCGCGAGCAGTACTTC. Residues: CASRGLREQYF.

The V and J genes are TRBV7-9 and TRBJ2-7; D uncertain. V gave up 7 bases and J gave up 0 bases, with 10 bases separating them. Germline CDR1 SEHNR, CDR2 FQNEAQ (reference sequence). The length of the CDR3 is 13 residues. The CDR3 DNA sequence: TGTGCCAGCACTCCGCCTAACTCCTACGAGCAGTACTTC. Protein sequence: CASTPPNSYEQYF.

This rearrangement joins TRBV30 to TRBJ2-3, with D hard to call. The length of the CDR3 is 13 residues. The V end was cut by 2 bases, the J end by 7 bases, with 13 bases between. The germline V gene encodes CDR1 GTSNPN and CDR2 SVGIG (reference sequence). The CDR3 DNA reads TGTGCCTGGAGTTATGAAGGTCCGAATACGCAGTATTTT. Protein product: CAWSYEGPNTQYF.

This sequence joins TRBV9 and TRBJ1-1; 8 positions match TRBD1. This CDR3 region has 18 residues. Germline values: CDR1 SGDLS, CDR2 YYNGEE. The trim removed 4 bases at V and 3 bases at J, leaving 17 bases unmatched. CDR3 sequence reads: CASSSADRGGWMHTEAFF. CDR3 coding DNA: TGTGCCAGCAGCTCCGCCGACAGGGGAGGTTGGATGCACACTGAAGCTTTCTTT.